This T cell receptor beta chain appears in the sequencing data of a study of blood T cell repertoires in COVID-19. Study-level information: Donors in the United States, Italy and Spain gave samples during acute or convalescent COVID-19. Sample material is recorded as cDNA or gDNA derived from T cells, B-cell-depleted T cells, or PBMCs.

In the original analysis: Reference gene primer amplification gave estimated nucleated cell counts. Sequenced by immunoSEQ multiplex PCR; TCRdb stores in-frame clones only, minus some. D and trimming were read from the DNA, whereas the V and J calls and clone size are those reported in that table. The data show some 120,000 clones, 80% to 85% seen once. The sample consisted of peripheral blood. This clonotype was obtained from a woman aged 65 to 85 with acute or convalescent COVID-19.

The DNA for the CDR3 is TGCGCCAGCAGCTCCTTTACAGGGGGTCAGTCACCCCTCCACTTT. As protein: CASSSFTGGQSPLHF. V and J are TRBV5-1 and TRBJ1-6; 8 bases are shared with TRBD1. The CDR3 spans 15 residues. V lost 3 bases to trimming and J lost 10 bases; unmatched junction nucleotides: 9. CDR1 SGHRS and CDR2 YFSETQ come from the germline V gene.